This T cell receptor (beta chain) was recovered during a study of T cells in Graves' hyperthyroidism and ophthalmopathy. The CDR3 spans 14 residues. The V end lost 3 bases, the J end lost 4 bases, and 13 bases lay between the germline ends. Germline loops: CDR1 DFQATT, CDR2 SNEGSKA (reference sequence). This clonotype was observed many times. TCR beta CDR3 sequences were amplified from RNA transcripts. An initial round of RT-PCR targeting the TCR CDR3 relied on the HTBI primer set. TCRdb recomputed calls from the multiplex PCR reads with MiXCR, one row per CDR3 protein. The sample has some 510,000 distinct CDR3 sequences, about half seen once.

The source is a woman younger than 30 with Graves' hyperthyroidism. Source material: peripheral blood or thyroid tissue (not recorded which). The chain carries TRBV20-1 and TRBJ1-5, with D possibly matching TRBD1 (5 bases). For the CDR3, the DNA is TGCAGTGCTAGCGAGGTAAGGGGTAATCAGCCCCAGCATTTT. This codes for CSASEVRGNQPQHF.